The rows below give T cell receptor beta chains drawn from one sample of a study of T-cell reconstitution after alpha-beta-depleted transplantation in children. TCRdb re-analysed the PCR reads in MiXCR, keeping a single row per CDR3 protein. The data contain about 300,000 distinct CDR3 sequences, roughly a tenth of them seen just once; the ten biggest clones take up about 8%. Sequences were derived from PBMCs, sampled before TCRalphabeta/CD19-depleted stem cell transplant. These receptors all come from a boy less than two years old with acute myeloid leukemia, due to receive a stem cell transplant. CDR3s leave out the opening cysteine and the closing phenylalanine or tryptophan. The order of the fields is V gene, J gene, D gene, CDR3 protein. A D gene is named only where the DNA matches it firmly.

TRBV28,TRBJ2-3,.,ASSLRLVLYTDTQY
TRBV28,TRBJ1-3,TRBD1,ASSLFGTGSNTIY
TRBV20-1,TRBJ2-3,.,SAPTGPTDTQY
TRBV7-6,TRBJ2-7,.,ASSRGAGEQY
TRBV20-1,TRBJ2-1,.,SATARGEQF
TRBV12-5,TRBJ2-2,TRBD1,ASGLVRQGARTGELF
TRBV21-1,TRBJ2-5,.,ASSKGPPDRAPQETQY
TRBV25-1,TRBJ2-4,TRBD1,ASSEAQGALDIQY
TRBV20-1,TRBJ1-3,.,SARGQSPRGNIY
TRBV5-1,TRBJ2-5,TRBD2,ASSPTRTSGVQETQY
TRBV5-1,TRBJ1-6,.,ASSAEDSSYNSPLH
TRBV4-3,TRBJ2-5,.,ASSQGLRERGQETQY
TRBV7-7,TRBJ2-3,.,ASSPLRDTQY
TRBV11-2,TRBJ2-3,.,ASSLDGGGGTDTQY
TRBV7-9,TRBJ2-7,.,ASSLVGVGSYEQY
TRBV6-2/TRBV6-3,TRBJ2-7,.,ASSKKGLVTSYEQY
TRBV29-1,TRBJ2-5,.,SVEPDFETQY
TRBV28,TRBJ2-7,TRBD1,ASSSTGETHEQY
TRBV11-3,TRBJ2-1,.,ASSWAPATEQF
TRBV28,TRBJ2-5,.,ASSLTGYQETQY
TRBV29-1,TRBJ1-5,.,SVRVPGAQH
TRBV5-1,TRBJ1-2,.,ASSLDGGNYGYT
TRBV12-3/TRBV12-4,TRBJ1-5,.,ASSLRDGVNQPQH
TRBV15,TRBJ2-3,.,ATSGQGGDTQY
TRBV7-8,TRBJ2-3,.,ASSLSGGAWDTQY
TRBV13,TRBJ1-2,.,ASSLDRRGYT
TRBV3-1,TRBJ2-1,.,ASSDTLFRDEQF
TRBV12-3/TRBV12-4,TRBJ1-4,.,ASSYRGTNEKLF
TRBV7-2,TRBJ1-1,.,ASSPSFALNTEAF
TRBV5-1,TRBJ2-5,TRBD1,ASSLEGAKETQY
TRBV14,TRBJ2-3,.,ASSQDRGGLDTQY
TRBV20-1,TRBJ2-7,.,SARDQYEQY
TRBV20-1,TRBJ2-3,.,SATAPVRRAWPGADTQY
TRBV10-3,TRBJ1-4,.,AISESRQKNEKLF
TRBV15,TRBJ1-4,.,ATSFGGREEKLF
TRBV7-9,TRBJ2-1,.,ASSLRQGSYNEQF
TRBV29-1,TRBJ2-2,.,SVEAKDKEEYTGELF
TRBV7-3,TRBJ2-2,TRBD2,ASSPGGASTGELF
TRBV10-2,TRBJ2-2,.,ASSERGQVNTGELF
TRBV29-1,TRBJ2-7,TRBD2,SVEDNSREYEQY
TRBV11-2,TRBJ1-6,.,ASSLEVVAAYNSPLH
TRBV15,TRBJ2-7,TRBD1,ATSRARTGSYDQY
TRBV29-1,TRBJ2-3,.,SVEEIPGPDTQY
TRBV12-3/TRBV12-4,TRBJ2-3,.,ASSLIYPGGTDTQY
TRBV29-1,TRBJ1-1,.,SVDEGLNTEAF
TRBV11-3,TRBJ2-5,.,ASSLWEGGRETQY
TRBV28,TRBJ1-4,.,ASSLVWNTANEKLF
TRBV12-3/TRBV12-4,TRBJ1-6,TRBD1,ASSSDRGNSPFH
TRBV27,TRBJ2-2,TRBD2,ASSSLWSSGNTGELF
TRBV28,TRBJ1-2,.,ASNSPGVTYGYT
TRBV20-1,TRBJ2-3,.,SARDVGEITDTQY
TRBV12-3/TRBV12-4,TRBJ2-1,TRBD1,ASSLGAGGNNEQF
TRBV2,TRBJ1-5,.,ASSLDSAQPQH
TRBV2,TRBJ2-1,.,ASSTGTGSSYNEQF
TRBV20-1,TRBJ2-2,.,SARVHPLQTPSRSGELF
TRBV7-9,TRBJ2-2,.,ASSLGTGDRTGELF
TRBV12-3/TRBV12-4,TRBJ2-3,.,ASSPSGWPDTQY
TRBV20-1,TRBJ2-2,.,SARDLTAANTGELF
TRBV12-3/TRBV12-4,TRBJ2-4,TRBD2,ASRKREVHIQY